This T cell receptor beta chain was sequenced for a study of OX40 agonist ivuxolimab in advanced cancers. The V gene's germline CDR1 is SEHNR and CDR2 FQNEAQ (reference sequence). The CDR3 sequence is 16 residues long. Clones were sequenced by immunoSEQ multiplex PCR, and TCRdb holds only the in-frame ones, with some missing. The sample shows roughly 67,000 clones, 92% of them seen only once. The receptor's source is an adult with an advanced solid tumor such as melanoma, head and neck, liver or kidney cancer. J is TRBJ2-5 and V is TRBV7-9; no definite D call. The end of the DNA is better explained by TRBJ2-7, so the J call may be wrong. This material consisted of CD4+ or CD8+ T cells sorted from blood, taken in a trial of the OX40 agonist ivuxolimab. The CDR3 nucleotides are TGTGCCAGCAGCTTAGTCCCACTGGGTTGGTGGTCCGAGCAGTACTTC. It is translated as CASSLVPLGWWSEQYF.